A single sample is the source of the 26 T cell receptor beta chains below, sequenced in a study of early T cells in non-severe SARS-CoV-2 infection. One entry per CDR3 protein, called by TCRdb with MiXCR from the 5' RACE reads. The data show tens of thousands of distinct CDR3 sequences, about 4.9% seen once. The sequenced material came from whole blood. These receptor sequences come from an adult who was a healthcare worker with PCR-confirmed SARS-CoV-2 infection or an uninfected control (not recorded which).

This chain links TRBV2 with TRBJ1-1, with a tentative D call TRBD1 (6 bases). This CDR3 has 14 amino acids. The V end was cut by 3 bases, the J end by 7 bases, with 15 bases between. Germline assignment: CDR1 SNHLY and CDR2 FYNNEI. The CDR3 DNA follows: TGTGCCAGCAGTGATCCTAGGGGGGACGATGAAGCTTTCTTT. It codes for CASSDPRGDDEAFF.

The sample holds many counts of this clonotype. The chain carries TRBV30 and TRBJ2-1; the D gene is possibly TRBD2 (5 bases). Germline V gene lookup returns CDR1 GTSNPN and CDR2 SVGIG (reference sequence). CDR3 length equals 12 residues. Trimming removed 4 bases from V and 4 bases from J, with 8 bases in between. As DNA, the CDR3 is TGTGCCTGGACTAGCTCTTACAATGAGCAGTTCTTC. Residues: CAWTSSYNEQFF.

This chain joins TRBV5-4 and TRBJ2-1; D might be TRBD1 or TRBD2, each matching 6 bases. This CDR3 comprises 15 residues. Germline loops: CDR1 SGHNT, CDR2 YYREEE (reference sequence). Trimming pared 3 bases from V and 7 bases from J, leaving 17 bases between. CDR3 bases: TGTGCCAGCAGCTCGGGGGCTACATCTCGTAATGAGCAGTTCTTC. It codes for CASSSGATSRNEQFF.

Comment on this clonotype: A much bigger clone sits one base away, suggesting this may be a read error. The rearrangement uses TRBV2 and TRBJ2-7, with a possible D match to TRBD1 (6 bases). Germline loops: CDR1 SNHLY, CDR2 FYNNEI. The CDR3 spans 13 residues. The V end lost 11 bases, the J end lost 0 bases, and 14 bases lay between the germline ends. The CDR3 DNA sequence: TGTGCCGCCACCGGGACAACCTCCTACGAGCAGTACTTC. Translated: CAATGTTSYEQYF.

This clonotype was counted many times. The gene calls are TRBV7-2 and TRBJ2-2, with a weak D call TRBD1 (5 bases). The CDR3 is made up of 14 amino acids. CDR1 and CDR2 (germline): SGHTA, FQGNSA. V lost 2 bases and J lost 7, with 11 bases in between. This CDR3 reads CASSLLGVDGELFF. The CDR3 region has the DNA TGTGCCAGCAGCTTACTAGGGGTGGACGGGGAGCTGTTTTTT.

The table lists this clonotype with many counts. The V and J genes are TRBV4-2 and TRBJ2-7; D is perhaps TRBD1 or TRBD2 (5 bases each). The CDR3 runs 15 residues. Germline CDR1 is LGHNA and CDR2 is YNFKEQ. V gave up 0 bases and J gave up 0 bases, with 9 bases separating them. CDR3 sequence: CASSQEWGSSYEQYF. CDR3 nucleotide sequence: TGTGCCAGCAGCCAAGAGTGGGGGAGCTCCTACGAGCAGTACTTC.

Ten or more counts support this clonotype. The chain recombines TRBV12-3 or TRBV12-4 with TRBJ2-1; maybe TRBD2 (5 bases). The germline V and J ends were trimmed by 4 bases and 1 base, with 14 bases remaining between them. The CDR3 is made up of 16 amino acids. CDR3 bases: TGTGCCAGCAGTTCCACCGGGATGGGATCCTACAATGAGCAGTTCTTC. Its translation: CASSSTGMGSYNEQFF.

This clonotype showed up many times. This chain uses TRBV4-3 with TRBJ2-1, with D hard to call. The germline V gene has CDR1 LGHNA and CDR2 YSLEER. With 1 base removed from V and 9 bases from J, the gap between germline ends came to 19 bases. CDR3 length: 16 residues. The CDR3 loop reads CASSQGSGPHSGEQFF. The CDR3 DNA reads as TGCGCCAGCAGCCAAGGTTCCGGGCCCCATTCTGGTGAGCAGTTCTTC.

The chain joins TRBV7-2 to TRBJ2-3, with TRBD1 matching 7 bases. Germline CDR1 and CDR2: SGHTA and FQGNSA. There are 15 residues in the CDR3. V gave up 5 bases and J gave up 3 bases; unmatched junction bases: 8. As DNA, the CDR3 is TGTGCCAGCAGCGGTGAGAACAGGGGTACAGATACGCAGTATTTT. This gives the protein CASSGENRGTDTQYF.

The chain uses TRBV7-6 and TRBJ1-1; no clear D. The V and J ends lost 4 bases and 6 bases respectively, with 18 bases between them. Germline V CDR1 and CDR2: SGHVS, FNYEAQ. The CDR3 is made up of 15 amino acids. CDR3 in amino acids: CASSSLPSPEPEAFF. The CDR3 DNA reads TGTGCCAGCAGCTCCCTCCCCAGCCCTGAACCTGAAGCTTTCTTT.

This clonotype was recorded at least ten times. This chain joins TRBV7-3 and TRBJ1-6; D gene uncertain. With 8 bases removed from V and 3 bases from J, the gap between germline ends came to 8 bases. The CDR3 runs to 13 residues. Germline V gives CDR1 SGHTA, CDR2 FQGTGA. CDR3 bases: TGTGCCAGCGCGGGAGGCTATAATTCACCCCTCCACTTT. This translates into CASAGGYNSPLHF.

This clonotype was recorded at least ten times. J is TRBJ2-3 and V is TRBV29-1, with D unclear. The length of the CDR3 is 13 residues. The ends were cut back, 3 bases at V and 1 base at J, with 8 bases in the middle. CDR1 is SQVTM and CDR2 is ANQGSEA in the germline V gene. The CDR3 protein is CSVDIRGTDTQYF. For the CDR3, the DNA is TGCAGCGTTGATATCCGGGGCACAGATACGCAGTATTTT.

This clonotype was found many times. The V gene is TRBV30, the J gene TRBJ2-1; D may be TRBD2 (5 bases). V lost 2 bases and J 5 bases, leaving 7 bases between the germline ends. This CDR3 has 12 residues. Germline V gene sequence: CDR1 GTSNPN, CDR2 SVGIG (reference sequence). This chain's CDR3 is CAWSRDNNEQFF. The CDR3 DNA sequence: TGTGCCTGGAGTCGGGATAACAATGAGCAGTTCTTC.

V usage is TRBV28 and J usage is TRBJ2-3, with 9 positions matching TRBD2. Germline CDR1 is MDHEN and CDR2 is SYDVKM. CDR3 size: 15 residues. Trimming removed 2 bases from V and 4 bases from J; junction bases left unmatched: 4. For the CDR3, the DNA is TGTGCCAGCAGTTTACGACTAGCGGAGGCAGATACGCAGTATTTT. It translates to CASSLRLAEADTQYF.

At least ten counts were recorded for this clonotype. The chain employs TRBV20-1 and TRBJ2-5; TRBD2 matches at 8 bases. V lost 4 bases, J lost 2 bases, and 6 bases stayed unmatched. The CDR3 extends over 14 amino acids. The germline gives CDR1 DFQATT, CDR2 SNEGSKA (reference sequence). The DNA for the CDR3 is TGCAGTGCTAAAATAGCGGGAAGACAAGAGACCCAGTACTTC. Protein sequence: CSAKIAGRQETQYF.

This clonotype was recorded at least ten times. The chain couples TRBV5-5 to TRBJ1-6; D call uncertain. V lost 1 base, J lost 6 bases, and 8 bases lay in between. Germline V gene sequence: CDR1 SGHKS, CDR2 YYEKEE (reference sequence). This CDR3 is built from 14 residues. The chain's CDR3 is CASSLLQTNSPLHF. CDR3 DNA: TGTGCCAGCAGCTTGTTACAGACTAATTCACCCCTCCACTTT.

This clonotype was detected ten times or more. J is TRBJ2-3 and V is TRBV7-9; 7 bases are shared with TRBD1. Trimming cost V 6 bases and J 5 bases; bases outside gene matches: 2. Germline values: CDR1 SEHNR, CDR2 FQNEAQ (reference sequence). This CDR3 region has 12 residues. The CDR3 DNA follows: TGTGCCAGCAGGACAGGGTTAGATACGCAGTATTTT. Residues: CASRTGLDTQYF.

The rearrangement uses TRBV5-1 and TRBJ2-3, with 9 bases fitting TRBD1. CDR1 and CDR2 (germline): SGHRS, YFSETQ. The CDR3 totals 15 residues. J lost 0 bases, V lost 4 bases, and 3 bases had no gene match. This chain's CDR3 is CASSVDRGSTDTQYF. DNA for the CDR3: TGCGCCAGCAGCGTTGACAGGGGGAGCACAGATACGCAGTATTTT. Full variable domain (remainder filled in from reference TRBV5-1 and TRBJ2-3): KAGVTQTPRYLIKTRGQQVTLSCSPISGHRSVSWYQQTPGQGLQFLFEYFSETQRNKGNFPGRFSGRQFSNSRSEMNVSTLELGDSALYLCASSVDRGSTDTQYFGPGTRLTVL.

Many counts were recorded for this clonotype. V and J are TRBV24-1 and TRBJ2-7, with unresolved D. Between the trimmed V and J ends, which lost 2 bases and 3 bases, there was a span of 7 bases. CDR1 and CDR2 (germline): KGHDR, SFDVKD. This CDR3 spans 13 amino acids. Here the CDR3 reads CATSDSTDYEQYF. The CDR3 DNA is TGTGCCACCAGTGATTCTACAGACTACGAGCAGTACTTC.

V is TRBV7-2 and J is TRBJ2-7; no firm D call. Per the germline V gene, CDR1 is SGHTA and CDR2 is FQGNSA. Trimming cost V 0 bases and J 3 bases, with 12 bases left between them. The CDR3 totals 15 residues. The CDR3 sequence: CASSLASGTVYEQYF. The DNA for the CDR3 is TGTGCCAGCAGCTTAGCCAGTGGTACAGTCTACGAGCAGTACTTC.

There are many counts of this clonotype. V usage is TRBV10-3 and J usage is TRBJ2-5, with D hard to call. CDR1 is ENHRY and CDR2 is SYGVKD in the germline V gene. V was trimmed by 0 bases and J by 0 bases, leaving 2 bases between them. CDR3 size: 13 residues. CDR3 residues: CAISESNQETQYF. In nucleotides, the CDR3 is TGTGCCATCAGTGAGTCGAACCAAGAGACCCAGTACTTC.

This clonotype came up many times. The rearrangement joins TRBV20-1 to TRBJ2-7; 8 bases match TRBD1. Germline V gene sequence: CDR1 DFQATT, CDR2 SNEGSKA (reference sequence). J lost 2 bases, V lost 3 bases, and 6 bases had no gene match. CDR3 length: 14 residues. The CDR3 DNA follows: TGCAGTGCTAGGCAGACAGGGGACACCTACGAGCAGTACTTC. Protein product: CSARQTGDTYEQYF.

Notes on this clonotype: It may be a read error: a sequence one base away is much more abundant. CDR3 in DNA: TGTACCAGCAGCCTAGACCCAGATACGCAGTATTTT. It yields the protein CTSSLDPDTQYF. V gene TRBV3-1 combines with J gene TRBJ2-3; unclear D gene. Germline CDR1 and CDR2: LGHDT and YNNKEL (reference sequence). The CDR3 sequence is 12 residues long.

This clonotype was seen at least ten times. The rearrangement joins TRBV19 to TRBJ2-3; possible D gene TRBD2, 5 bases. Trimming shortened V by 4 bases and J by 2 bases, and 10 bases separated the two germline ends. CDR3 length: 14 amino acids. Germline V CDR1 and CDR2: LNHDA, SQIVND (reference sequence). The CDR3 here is CASSTLRDTDTQYF. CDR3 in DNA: TGTGCCAGTAGTACCCTGAGGGACACAGATACGCAGTATTTT.

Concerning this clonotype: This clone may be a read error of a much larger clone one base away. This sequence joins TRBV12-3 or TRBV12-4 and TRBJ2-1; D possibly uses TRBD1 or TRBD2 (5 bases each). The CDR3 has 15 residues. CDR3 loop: CTSLRGVSSYNEQFF. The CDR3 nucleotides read TGTACCAGTCTTAGAGGGGTGAGCTCCTACAATGAGCAGTTCTTC.

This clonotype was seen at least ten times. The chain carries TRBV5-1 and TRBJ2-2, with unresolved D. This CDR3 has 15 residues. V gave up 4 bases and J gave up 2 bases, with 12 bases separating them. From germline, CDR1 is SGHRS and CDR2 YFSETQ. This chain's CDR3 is CASSLTYPNTGELFF. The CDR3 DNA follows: TGCGCCAGCAGCCTAACCTATCCCAACACCGGGGAGCTGTTTTTT.